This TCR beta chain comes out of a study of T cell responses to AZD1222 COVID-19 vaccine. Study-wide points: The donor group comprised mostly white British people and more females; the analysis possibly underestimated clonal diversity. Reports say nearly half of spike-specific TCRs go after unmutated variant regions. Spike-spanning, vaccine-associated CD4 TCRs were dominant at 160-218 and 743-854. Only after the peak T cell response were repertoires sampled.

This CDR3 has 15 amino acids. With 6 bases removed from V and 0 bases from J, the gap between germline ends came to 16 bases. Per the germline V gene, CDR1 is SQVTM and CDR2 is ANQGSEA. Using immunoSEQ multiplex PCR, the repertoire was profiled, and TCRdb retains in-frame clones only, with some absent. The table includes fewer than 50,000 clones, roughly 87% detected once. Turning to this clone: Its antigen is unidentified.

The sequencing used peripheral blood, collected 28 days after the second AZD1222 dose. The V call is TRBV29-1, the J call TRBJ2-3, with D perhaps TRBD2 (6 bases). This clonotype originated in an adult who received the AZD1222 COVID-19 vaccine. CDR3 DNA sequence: TGCAGCGTACGGGACTCCCTTGGGAGCACAGATACGCAGTATTTT. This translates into CSVRDSLGSTDTQYF.